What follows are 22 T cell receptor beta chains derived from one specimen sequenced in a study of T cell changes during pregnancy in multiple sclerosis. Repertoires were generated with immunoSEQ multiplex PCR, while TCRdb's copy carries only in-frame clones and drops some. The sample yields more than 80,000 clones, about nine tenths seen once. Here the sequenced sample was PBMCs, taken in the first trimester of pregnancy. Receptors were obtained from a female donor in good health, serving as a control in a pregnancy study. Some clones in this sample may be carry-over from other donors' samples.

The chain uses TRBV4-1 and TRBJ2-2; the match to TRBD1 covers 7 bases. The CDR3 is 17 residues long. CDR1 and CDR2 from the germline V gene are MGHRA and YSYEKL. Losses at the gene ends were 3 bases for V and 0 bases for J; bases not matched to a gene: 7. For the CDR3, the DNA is TGCGCCAGCAGCCAGGATTACAGGGGCCCGAACACCGGGGAGCTGTTTTTT. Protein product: CASSQDYRGPNTGELFF.

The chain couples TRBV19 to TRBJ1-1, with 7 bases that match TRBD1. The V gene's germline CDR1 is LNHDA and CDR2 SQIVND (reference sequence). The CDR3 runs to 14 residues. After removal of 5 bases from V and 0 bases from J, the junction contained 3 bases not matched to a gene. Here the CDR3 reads CASSRQGLNTEAFF. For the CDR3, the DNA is TGTGCCAGTAGTCGACAGGGCCTGAACACTGAAGCTTTCTTT.

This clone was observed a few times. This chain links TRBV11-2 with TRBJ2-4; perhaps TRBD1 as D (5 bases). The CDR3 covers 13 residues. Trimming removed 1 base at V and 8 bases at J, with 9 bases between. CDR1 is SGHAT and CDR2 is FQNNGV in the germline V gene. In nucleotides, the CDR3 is TGTGCCAGCAGCTTAGGCCAGGGTTACATTCAGTACTTC. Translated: CASSLGQGYIQYF.

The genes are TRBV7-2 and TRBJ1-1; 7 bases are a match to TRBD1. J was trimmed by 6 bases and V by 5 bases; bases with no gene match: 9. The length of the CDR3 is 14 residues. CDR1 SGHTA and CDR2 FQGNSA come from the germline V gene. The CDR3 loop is CASSPRQGGAEAFF. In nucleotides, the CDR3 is TGTGCCAGCAGCCCCCGACAGGGAGGAGCTGAAGCTTTCTTT.

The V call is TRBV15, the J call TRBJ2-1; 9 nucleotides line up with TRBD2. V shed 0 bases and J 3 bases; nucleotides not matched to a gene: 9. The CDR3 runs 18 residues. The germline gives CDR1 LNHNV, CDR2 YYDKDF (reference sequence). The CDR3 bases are TGTGCCACCAGCAGAGATGTCTCGCGGGGGGGCCTCTACAATGAGCAGTTCTTC. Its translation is CATSRDVSRGGLYNEQFF. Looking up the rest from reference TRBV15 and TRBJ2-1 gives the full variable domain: DAMVIQNPRYQVTQFGKPVTLSCSQTLNHNVMYWYQQKSSQAPKLLFHYYDKDFNNEADTPDNFQSRRPNTSFCFLDIRSPGLGDTAMYLCATSRDVSRGGLYNEQFFGPGTRLTVL.

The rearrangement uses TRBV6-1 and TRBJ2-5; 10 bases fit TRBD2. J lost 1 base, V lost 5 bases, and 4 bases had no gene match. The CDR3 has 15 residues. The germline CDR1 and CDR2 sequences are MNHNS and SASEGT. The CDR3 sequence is CASSSSSGSQETQYF. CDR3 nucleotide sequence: TGTGCCAGCAGTTCATCTAGCGGGAGCCAAGAGACCCAGTACTTC.

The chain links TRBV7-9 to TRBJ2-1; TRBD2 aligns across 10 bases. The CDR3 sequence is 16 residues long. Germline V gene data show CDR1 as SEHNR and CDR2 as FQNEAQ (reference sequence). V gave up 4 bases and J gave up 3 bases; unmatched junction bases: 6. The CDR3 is CASSSVSGGYYNEQFF. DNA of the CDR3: TGTGCCAGCAGCTCCGTTAGCGGGGGGTACTACAATGAGCAGTTCTTC.

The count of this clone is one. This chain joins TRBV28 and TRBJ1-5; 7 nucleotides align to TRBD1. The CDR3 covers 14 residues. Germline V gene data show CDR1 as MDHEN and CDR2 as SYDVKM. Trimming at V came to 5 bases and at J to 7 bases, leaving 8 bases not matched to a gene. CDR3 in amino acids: CASSTTGARQPQHF. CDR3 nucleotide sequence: TGTGCCAGCAGTACTACAGGGGCTAGGCAGCCCCAGCATTTT.

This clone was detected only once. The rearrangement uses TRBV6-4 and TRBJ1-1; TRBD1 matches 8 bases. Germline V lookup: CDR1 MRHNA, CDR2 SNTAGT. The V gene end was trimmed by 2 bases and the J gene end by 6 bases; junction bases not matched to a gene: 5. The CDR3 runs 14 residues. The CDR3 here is CASSDGQGGAEAFF. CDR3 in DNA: TGTGCCAGCAGTGACGGACAGGGAGGAGCTGAAGCTTTCTTT.

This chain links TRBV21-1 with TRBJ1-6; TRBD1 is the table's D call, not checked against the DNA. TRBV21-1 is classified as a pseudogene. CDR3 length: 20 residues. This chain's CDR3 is CASSKKPVPAGRQGGSPLHF. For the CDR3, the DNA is TGTGCCAGCAGCAAAAAACCCGTCCCTGCGGGCCGCCAGGGGGGTTCACCCCTCCACTTT.

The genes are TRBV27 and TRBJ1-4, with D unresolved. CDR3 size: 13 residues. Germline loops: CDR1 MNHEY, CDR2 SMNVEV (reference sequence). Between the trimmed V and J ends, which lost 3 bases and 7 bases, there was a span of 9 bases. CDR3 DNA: TGTGCCAGCAGTTTCTCGGGGAGTGAAAAACTGTTTTTT. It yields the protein CASSFSGSEKLFF.

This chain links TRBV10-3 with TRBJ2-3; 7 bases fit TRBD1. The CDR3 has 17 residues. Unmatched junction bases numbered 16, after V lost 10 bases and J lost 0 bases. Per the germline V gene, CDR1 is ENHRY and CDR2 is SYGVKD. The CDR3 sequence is CATADRVGLTSTDTQYF. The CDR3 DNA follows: TGTGCCACCGCAGACAGGGTCGGCTTAACTAGCACAGATACGCAGTATTTT.

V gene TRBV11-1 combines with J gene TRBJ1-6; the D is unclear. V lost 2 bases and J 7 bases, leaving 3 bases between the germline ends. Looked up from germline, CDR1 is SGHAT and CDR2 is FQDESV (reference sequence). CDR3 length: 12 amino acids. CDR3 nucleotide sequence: TGTGCCAGCAGCTTAATAAATTCACCCCTCCACTTT. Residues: CASSLINSPLHF. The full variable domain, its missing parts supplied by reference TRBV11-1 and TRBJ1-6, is EAEVAQSPRYKITEKSQAVAFWCDPISGHATLYWYRQILGQGPELLVQFQDESVVDDSQLPKDRFSAERLKGVDSTLKIQPAELGDSAMYLCASSLINSPLHFGNGTRLTVT.

CDR3 sequence: CSVDRGREGGYTF. Written as DNA, the CDR3 is TGCAGCGTGGACAGGGGGCGGGAGGGGGGCTACACCTTC. The chain recombines TRBV29-1 with TRBJ1-2, with 11 bases lining up with TRBD1. Losses at the gene ends were 6 bases for V and 8 bases for J; bases not matched to a gene: 8. Germline V gene data show CDR1 as SQVTM and CDR2 as ANQGSEA. This CDR3 spans 13 amino acids.

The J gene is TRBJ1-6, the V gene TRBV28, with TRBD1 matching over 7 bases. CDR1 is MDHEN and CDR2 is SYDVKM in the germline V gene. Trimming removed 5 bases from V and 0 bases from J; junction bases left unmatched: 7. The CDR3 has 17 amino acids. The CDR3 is CASSIDRDRSYNSPLHF. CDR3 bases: TGTGCCAGCAGTATTGACAGGGACCGCTCCTATAATTCACCCCTCCACTTT.

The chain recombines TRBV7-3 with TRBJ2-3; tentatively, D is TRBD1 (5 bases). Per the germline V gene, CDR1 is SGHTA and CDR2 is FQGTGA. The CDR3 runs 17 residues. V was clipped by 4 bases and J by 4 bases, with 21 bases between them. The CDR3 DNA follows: TGTGCCAGCAGCTCCATGGGCCAACAGGTTTCCGCAGATACGCAGTATTTT. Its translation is CASSSMGQQVSADTQYF.

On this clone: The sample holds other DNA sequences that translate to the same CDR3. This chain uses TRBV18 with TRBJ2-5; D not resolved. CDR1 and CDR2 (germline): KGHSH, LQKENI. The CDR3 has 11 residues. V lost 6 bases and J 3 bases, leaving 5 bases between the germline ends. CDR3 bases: TGTGCCAGCTCCCCTAAAGAGACCCAGTACTTC. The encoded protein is CASSPKETQYF.

This CDR3 is CASSLGADTQYF. The CDR3 nucleotides read TGTGCCAGCAGCTTGGGAGCAGATACGCAGTATTTT. The V gene is TRBV5-4, the J gene TRBJ2-3; the D is unclear. V was trimmed by 0 bases and J by 4 bases, leaving 3 bases between them. The CDR3 consists of 12 residues. CDR1 is SGHNT, CDR2 YYREEE, per germline (reference sequence).

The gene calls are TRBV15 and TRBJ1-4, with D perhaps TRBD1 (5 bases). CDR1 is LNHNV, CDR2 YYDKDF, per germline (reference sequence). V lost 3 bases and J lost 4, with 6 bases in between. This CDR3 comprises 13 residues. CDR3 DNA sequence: TGTGCCACCAGCAGCAGGGTTAATGAAAAACTGTTTTTT. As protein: CATSSRVNEKLFF.

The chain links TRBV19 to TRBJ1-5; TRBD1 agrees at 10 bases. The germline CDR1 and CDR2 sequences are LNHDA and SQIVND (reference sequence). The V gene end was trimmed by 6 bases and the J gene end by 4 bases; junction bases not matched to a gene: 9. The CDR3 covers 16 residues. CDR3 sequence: CASSWGQGSMNQPQHF. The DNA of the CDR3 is TGTGCCAGTAGCTGGGGACAGGGGAGTATGAATCAGCCCCAGCATTTT.

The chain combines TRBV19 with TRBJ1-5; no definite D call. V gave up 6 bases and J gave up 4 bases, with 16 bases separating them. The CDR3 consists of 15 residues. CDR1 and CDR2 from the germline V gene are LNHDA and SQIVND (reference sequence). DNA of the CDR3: TGTGCCAGTAGCACCTCGGGAGGCAGGAATCAGCCCCAGCATTTT. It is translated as CASSTSGGRNQPQHF. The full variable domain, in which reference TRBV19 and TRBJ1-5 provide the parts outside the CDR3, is DGGITQSPKYLFRKEGQNVTLSCEQNLNHDAMYWYRQDPGQGLRLIYYSQIVNDFQKGDIAEGYSVSREKKESFPLTVTSAQKNPTAFYLCASSTSGGRNQPQHFGDGTRLSIL.

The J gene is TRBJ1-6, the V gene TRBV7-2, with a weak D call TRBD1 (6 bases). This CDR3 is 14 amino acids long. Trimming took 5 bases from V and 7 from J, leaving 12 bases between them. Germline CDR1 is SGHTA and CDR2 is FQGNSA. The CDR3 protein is CASSPWTANSPLHF. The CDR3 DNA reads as TGTGCCAGCAGCCCCTGGACAGCCAATTCACCCCTCCACTTT.